Below, one T cell receptor beta chain is given with its context. Its antigen is as yet unknown. No conserved phenylalanine or tryptophan is present at the end of the CDR3, so a read error is the likely explanation. The data derive from a study of T-cell reconstitution after alpha-beta-depleted transplantation in children. Study-wide results and caveats: A year had passed since transplant, and T-cell counts and diversity by then came mostly from newly produced T cells.

The germline gives CDR1 ENHRY, CDR2 SYGVKD. CDR3 length equals 13 residues. Trimming took 5 bases from V and 6 from J; bases not matched to a gene: 6. Unique molecular identifiers were incorporated into the prepared TCRbeta library. MiXCR was run by TCRdb on the PCR reads, yielding one entry per CDR3 protein. This sample has 17,000 or so distinct CDR3 sequences, with roughly 12% found just once. The receptor comes from a boy younger than two who had a stem cell transplant for Wiskott-Aldrich syndrome, so the T cells may come from the graft donor. The sample here was PBMCs, mostly from graft donor cells, taken 180 days after TCRalphabeta/CD19-depleted stem cell transplant. The chain carries TRBV10-3 and TRBJ2-7; TRBD1 matches at 8 bases. The CDR3 sequence: CAISLGQGGEQYL. CDR3 in DNA: TGTGCCATCAGTCTTGGACAGGGCGGCGAGCAGTACTTA.